The 4 T cell receptor beta chains below all came from one sample that was sequenced in a study of ipilimumab plus nivolumab after autologous stem cell transplantation. Sequenced by immunoSEQ multiplex PCR; TCRdb stores in-frame clones only, minus some. Found here are approximately 5,000 clones, about 62% of them singletons; the top ten hold approximately 28%. Sequences were derived from PBMCs, sampled in a trial of ipilimumab plus nivolumab as post-transplant consolidation. Every receptor here comes from a male donor with multiple myeloma.

The V gene is TRBV6-5, the J gene TRBJ1-6; no clear D gene. This CDR3 has 15 residues. CDR1 is MNHEY and CDR2 is SVGAGI in the germline V gene. The V gene lost 4 bases and the J gene lost 4 bases, with 11 bases spanning the gap. CDR3 sequence reads: CASSSPDGYNSPLHF. CDR3 coding DNA: TGTGCCAGCAGTTCCCCTGACGGTTATAATTCACCCCTCCACTTT.

The chain recombines TRBV7-3 with TRBJ2-4; D could derive from TRBD1 or TRBD2 (5 bases each). The CDR3 spans 14 residues. Per the germline V gene, CDR1 is SGHTA and CDR2 is FQGTGA. Trimming stripped 2 bases from V and 4 bases from J, with 9 bases between. The CDR3 here is CASSLGGSKNIQYF. CDR3 DNA sequence: TGTGCCAGCAGCTTAGGGGGTTCAAAAAACATTCAGTACTTC. The full variable domain, completed using reference TRBV7-3 and TRBJ2-4, is GAGVSQTPSNKVTEKGKYVELRCDPISGHTALYWYRQSLGQGPEFLIYFQGTGAADDSGLPNDRFFAVRPEGSVSTLKIQRTERGDSAVYLCASSLGGSKNIQYFGAGTRLSVL.

The chain carries TRBV5-1 and TRBJ2-3; D might be TRBD1 or TRBD2, each matching 5 bases. Germline V lookup: CDR1 SGHRS, CDR2 YFSETQ. CDR3 size: 14 residues. V shed 6 bases and J shed 3 bases, with 14 bases lying between them. CDR3 region: CASIRDPGTDTQYF. For the CDR3, the DNA is TGCGCCAGCATCAGGGACCCGGGTACAGATACGCAGTATTTT.

The gene calls are TRBV2 and TRBJ2-2; a weak D match, TRBD1 (6 bases). V lost 6 bases, J lost 1 base, and 12 bases lay in between. Germline CDR1 and CDR2: SNHLY and FYNNEI. The CDR3 sequence is 15 residues long. The CDR3 DNA reads as TGTGCCAGCAGAACAGGGATTGGGAACACCGGGGAGCTGTTTTTT. This gives the protein CASRTGIGNTGELFF.